This T cell receptor (beta chain) was found in a study of blood T cell repertoires in COVID-19. Study-wide background: Acute-phase and convalescent COVID-19 samples originated in the United States, Italy and Spain. The analysed material was cDNA or gDNA that came from T cells, B-cell-depleted T cells, or PBMCs.

Per the authors' pipeline: Reference gene primer amplification gave estimated nucleated cell counts. Sequenced by immunoSEQ multiplex PCR; TCRdb stores in-frame clones only, minus some. The DNA was the basis for D and trimming; V, J and clone size are from that table. Among approximately 120,000 clones, 80% to 95% were seen once, and the ten largest hold roughly 2%. The specimen sequenced was peripheral blood. The sequence was collected from a man aged 45-65 years with COVID-19, enrolled during active disease.

DNA of the CDR3: TGTGCCAGCACCGGACTAGCGGGACCCCAAGAGACCCAGTACTTC. Its protein product is CASTGLAGPQETQYF. The chain joins TRBV6-5 to TRBJ2-5; TRBD2 aligns across 12 bases. The CDR3 is made up of 15 amino acids. Germline V lookup: CDR1 MNHEY, CDR2 SVGAGI. V lost 7 bases to trimming and J lost 1 base; unmatched junction nucleotides: 4.